The text below deals with one TCR beta chain. The antigen remains undetermined. This sample is part of a study of Ad26.COV2.S vaccination and SARS-CoV-2 variants. V gave up 0 bases and J gave up 6 bases; unmatched junction bases: 12. The germline V gene has CDR1 MGHRA and CDR2 YSYEKL. The CDR3 has 17 residues. The study, taken as a whole, reports: Vaccinated and placebo-treated recipients had similar non-spike TCR breadth.

The protocol was immunoSEQ multiplex PCR, while the TCRdb copy is restricted to in-frame clones and leaves out a portion. Altogether hundreds of thousands of clones are present, about 91% being singletons, with the ten largest covering 3% to 5%. The input for sequencing was peripheral blood, taken after recovery from COVID-19. The receptor was isolated from a human donor who had recovered from COVID-19. The chain has TRBV4-1 and TRBJ1-2; 8 nucleotides match TRBD1. The CDR3 DNA reads TGCGCCAGCAGCCAAGATCGGGACAGGTCGCGCTGGGATGGCTACACCTTC. Translated, it gives CASSQDRDRSRWDGYTF.